This is a list of T cell receptor beta chains from one sample in a study of response to subunit inactivated influenza vaccine. TCRdb independently ran MiXCR on the RT-PCR reads; one entry per CDR3 protein. The sample consists of 500,000 or so distinct CDR3 sequences, about 15% of them appearing once. The source was CD4+ T cells sorted from PBMCs, collected approximately 25 months after vaccination. These receptors originate from a man aged 50 to 69 who received an inactivated influenza vaccine. CDR3s include the opening cysteine and the closing phenylalanine or tryptophan. A D gene is named only where the DNA matches it firmly. Rows give clone size only sometimes, using once, few, many, or a class for an expanded clone.

few TRBJ2-3 TRBV7-2 . TGTGCCAGCAGTACTGGACAGCTGGGCACAGATACGCAGTATTTT CASSTGQLGTDTQYF
. TRBJ2-7 TRBV20-1 TRBD1 TGCAGTGCTAGAGGGGACAGGGGCCCCTTCGAGCAGTACTTC CSARGDRGPFEQYF
few TRBJ2-1 TRBV6-2/TRBV6-3 TRBD1 TGTGCCAGCAGTCATCGGACAGGGGCGGATGAGCAGTTCTTC CASSHRTGADEQFF
. TRBJ2-2 TRBV7-2 . TGTGCCAGCAGCCCCAGGGACCGCTTCCTAGGCCGGGAGCTGTTTTTT CASSPRDRFLGRELFF
few TRBJ2-5 TRBV3-1 . TGTGCCAGCAGCCCGGACCCGCTGGGACAAGAGACCCAGTACTTC CASSPDPLGQETQYF
. TRBJ2-1 TRBV5-1 TRBD1 TGCGCCAGCAGCTTCGGACAGGGGAGTGAGCAGTTCTTC CASSFGQGSEQFF
few TRBJ2-3 TRBV20-1 TRBD2 TGCAGTGCTCGACGACTAGCGGGGGGGATTGATACGCAGTATTTT CSARRLAGGIDTQYF
. TRBJ1-2 TRBV18 TRBD1 TGTGCCAGCTCGGCGACAGGGGATGGCTACACCTTC CASSATGDGYTF
. TRBJ2-3 TRBV19 TRBD2 TGTGCCAGTAGTATTGGGAGGGCAGATACGCAGTATTTT CASSIGRADTQYF
few TRBJ2-5 TRBV7-2 . TGTGCCAGCAGCAAACAGGGTTTTGAGACCCAGTACTTC CASSKQGFETQYF
many TRBJ1-4 TRBV10-3 . TGTGCCATCAGGGAGGGACGTAGTGAAAAACTGTTTTTT CAIREGRSEKLFF
few TRBJ2-3 TRBV29-1 TRBD2 TGCAGCGTTGAGCGGGGGGGAGGAGATACGCAGTATTTT CSVERGGGDTQYF
few TRBJ1-3 TRBV20-1 . TGCAGTGCGCCGTCCCGGGACACCATATATTTT CSAPSRDTIYF
few TRBJ2-3 TRBV7-9 . TGTGCCAGCAGCTTAGGGACAGAAAGCACAGATACGCAGTATTTT CASSLGTESTDTQYF
few TRBJ2-5 TRBV20-1 TRBD1 TGCAGTGCTCAGGAAACCGGGACAGGGAGGGAGACCCAGTACTTC CSAQETGTGRETQYF
few TRBJ1-1 TRBV7-8 . TGTGCCAGCAGCTCACGACAGAGACTCCAGGGAGCTTTCTTT CASSSRQRLQGAFF
. TRBJ1-1 TRBV5-1 TRBD1 TGCGCCAGCAGACCCGGCCTCGGGACAGGGTCAGCTTTCTTT CASRPGLGTGSAFF
. TRBJ2-1 TRBV12-3/TRBV12-4 . TGTGCCAGCAGTTTGGGCCAGACGCGCAATGAGCAGTTCTTC CASSLGQTRNEQFF
few TRBJ2-3 TRBV20-1 TRBD2 TGCAGTGCGTCCGGAAGCGGGAGATCAGATACGCAGTATTTT CSASGSGRSDTQYF
. TRBJ2-4 TRBV7-2 . TGTGCCAGCAGCTTAGCGTCCGCTCTAGCCAAAAACATTCAGTACTTC CASSLASALAKNIQYF
few TRBJ2-1 TRBV5-1 . TGCGCCAGCAGGTCGGCACTCACCTACAATGAGCAGTTCTTC CASRSALTYNEQFF
many TRBJ1-1 TRBV20-1 . TGCAGTGCTAAAGGGGGGAAGAACACTGAAGCTTTCTTT CSAKGGKNTEAFF
many TRBJ1-1 TRBV5-1 . TGCGCCAGCAGCAAGATTAGGGGAACTGAAGCTTTCTTT CASSKIRGTEAFF
few TRBJ2-3 TRBV20-1 . TGCAGTGCTAAGATGTGGGGGGCCGGTCCAGATACGCAGTATTTT CSAKMWGAGPDTQYF
. TRBJ2-7 TRBV7-2 . TGTGCCAGCAGCTTAACAGGGGGGGATCCCTACGAGCAGTACTTC CASSLTGGDPYEQYF
many TRBJ1-1 TRBV20-1 . TGCAGTGCTGGGCGGGGGGGGAAGGACACTGAAGCTTTCTTT CSAGRGGKDTEAFF
. TRBJ1-3 TRBV28 TRBD1 TGTGCCAGCAGTCTAAAACCGGGACAGACTTTTCCCTCTGGAAACACCATATATTTT CASSLKPGQTFPSGNTIYF
. TRBJ1-2 TRBV5-5 . TGTGCCAGCAGCCACAGACAGGAGGCTAACTATGGCTACACCTTC CASSHRQEANYGYTF
few TRBJ2-3 TRBV2 . TGTGCCAGCAGTGAAGCCGAAGTTACTAGCACAGATACGCAGTATTTT CASSEAEVTSTDTQYF
. TRBJ2-1 TRBV18 . TGTGCCAGCTCACCCGTTCTAGCGCGGAATGAGCAGTTCTTC CASSPVLARNEQFF
few TRBJ1-1 TRBV12-3/TRBV12-4 . TGTGCCAGCAGACAGCCGGGCACTGAAGCTTTCTTT CASRQPGTEAFF
. TRBJ2-6 TRBV7-8 . TGTGCCAGCAGCTTATACGGCGGGGCAACTGGGGCCAACGTCCTGACTTTC CASSLYGGATGANVLTF
many TRBJ2-2 TRBV5-5 . TGTGCCAGTACCCATCTCAGGGAAAACACCGGGGAGCTGTTTTTT CASTHLRENTGELFF
many TRBJ2-1 TRBV29-1 TRBD2 TGCAGCGCTGGGGAGCCTAGCGGGGCCCCGGGTGAGCAGTTCTTC CSAGEPSGAPGEQFF
. TRBJ1-1 TRBV4-1 . TGCGCCAGCAGCCTCCGGGACGTGAACACTGAAGCTTTCTTT CASSLRDVNTEAFF
many TRBJ2-1 TRBV14 TRBD2 TGTGCCAGCAGCCAAGATCGGACTAGCGGGGGTACCTACAATGAGCAGTTCTTC CASSQDRTSGGTYNEQFF
many TRBJ1-5 TRBV10-3 TRBD1 TGTGCCAGCTGGGACAGGGGGAGTAATCAGCCCCAGCATTTT CASWDRGSNQPQHF